This T cell receptor (beta chain) was identified in a study of CD8 T cells in ankylosing spondylitis. Study findings and constraints: From matched ankylosing spondylitis synovial fluid, disease-linked clones were reportedly recovered at significantly enriched levels. Some motif variants were previously reported in reactive arthritis synovial fluid and blood. Several highly homologous variants made up a TCR beta motif, and this motif appeared characteristic of ankylosing spondylitis blood. Disease-associated clones were CD8+ and fairly uncommon in peripheral blood.

This clonotype was counted a single time. No antigen is known for it. Germline V gene data show CDR1 as MNHEY and CDR2 as SVGAGI. The CDR3 loop spans 16 amino acids. V lost 0 bases to trimming and J lost 4 bases, with 13 bases between them. Libraries for TCR beta were made by quantitative 5'-RACE with molecular barcodes. MiXCR, applied by TCRdb to the 5' RACE reads, yields one record per CDR3 protein. The data contain about 440,000 distinct CDR3 sequences, under 20% of them singletons. The V gene is TRBV6-5, the J gene TRBJ1-3; D unclear. Sequenced: blood, either unsorted or a sorted T cell fraction (not recorded which). The receptor's source is a male donor with ankylosing spondylitis. CDR3 sequence (DNA): TGTGCCAGCAGTTACTCGAGAGTTATTGGGGGAAACACCATATATTTT. This encodes CASSYSRVIGGNTIYF.